This T cell receptor beta chain was retrieved from a study of memory CD4+ T cells and cytomegalovirus serostatus. Study-wide context: Of the healthy Belgian adults, nine or ten were CMV seropositive and 24 seronegative. General study points: The CMV-associated TCR signature appears largely within the CD4+ memory repertoire.

Single viable CD3+CD4+CD8-CD45RO+ cells were sorted as the memory CD4+ T cells. This clone was seen more than once but under ten times. Its target is unknown. V was shortened by 7 bases and J by 6 bases, with 17 bases between the two germline ends. Germline lookup yields CDR1 SNHLY and CDR2 FYNNEI. The CDR3 has 14 residues. Sequencing was performed with immunoSEQ multiplex PCR; in TCRdb, only in-frame clones are kept and a portion is missing. In the table there are about 61,000 clones, around 80% of which are singletons. What was sequenced was memory CD4+ T cells from blood. The source of this sequence is an adult in good health and CMV-seronegative. Some clones in this sample may be carry-over from other donors' samples. V is TRBV2 and J is TRBJ2-3; D remains ambiguous. The CDR3 DNA reads as TGTGCCAGCAAGGTAGATAAGGCGCGGGATACGCAGTATTTT. It is translated as CASKVDKARDTQYF. Full variable domain (remainder filled in from reference TRBV2 and TRBJ2-3): EPEVTQTPSHQVTQMGQEVILRCVPISNHLYFYWYRQILGQKVEFLVSFYNNEISEKSEIFDDQFSVERPDGSNFTLKIRSTKLEDSAMYFCASKVDKARDTQYFGPGTRLTVL.